Below, one T cell receptor beta chain is given with its context. These data come from a study of T cells in Graves' hyperthyroidism and ophthalmopathy. Amplification of TCR beta CDR3 regions used RNA as the template. HTBI primers were used for first-round RT-PCR of the TCR CDR3. One entry per CDR3 protein results from TCRdb running MiXCR on the multiplex PCR reads. The table has 800,000 or so distinct CDR3 sequences, about two fifths seen once. The sequenced sample consisted of blood. The origin of this receptor is a man between 18 and 29 years old with Graves' hyperthyroidism.

The CDR3 is CASTPPDRVYGYTF. The CDR3 region has the DNA TGTGCCAGTACCCCCCCGGACAGGGTCTATGGCTACACCTTC. This chain links TRBV19 with TRBJ1-2; 8 bases are a match to TRBD1. The V and J ends lost 7 bases and 4 bases, in that order; junction bases with no gene match: 8. Germline V CDR1 and CDR2: LNHDA, SQIVND (reference sequence). There are 14 residues in the CDR3.